This T cell receptor (beta chain) comes out of a study of blood T cell repertoires in COVID-19. The CDR3 runs to 16 residues. The data were produced by immunoSEQ multiplex PCR, yet TCRdb's version contains in-frame clones alone and is incomplete. The data contain 95,000 to 120,000 clones, about 85% of them singletons. Sequences were obtained from peripheral blood. This rearrangement joins TRBV21-1 to TRBJ2-4; whether TRBD2, the table's D call, matches the DNA was not checked. TRBV21-1 is a pseudogene locus. The TCR sequence derives from a human donor in a cohort sampled during active COVID-19. DNA for the CDR3: TGTGCCAGCAGGAGGAGCGGGGGGTTTGCCAAAAACATTCAGTACTTC. This sequence encodes CASRRSGGFAKNIQYF.